Each of the 9 T cell receptor beta chains below was sequenced from the same sample in a study of control samples from healthy donors and cancer patients. This table comes from immunoSEQ multiplex PCR, and its TCRdb copy is limited to in-frame clones, with some not included. The profile shows approximately 97,000 clones, around 90% of them singletons. Sequencing was performed on blood. These receptors were taken from a young man in good health.

The chain links TRBV11-3 to TRBJ2-3; D is tentatively TRBD1 or TRBD2 (5 bases each). This CDR3 is 16 amino acids long. Germline lookup yields CDR1 SGHNT and CDR2 YENEEA. V dropped 4 bases and J dropped 0 bases, with 14 bases sitting between them. CDR3 DNA sequence: TGTGCCAGCAGCTCCGGGGCGGGTTCGAGCACAGATACGCAGTATTTT. This encodes CASSSGAGSSTDTQYF.

This clone was picked up a small number of times. This chain connects TRBV30 to TRBJ2-4; 8 nucleotides align to TRBD2. This CDR3 has 17 residues. Germline V CDR1 and CDR2: GTSNPN, SVGIG (reference sequence). Trimming cost V 0 bases and J 0 bases; bases outside gene matches: 7. CDR3 amino acids: CAWSVFLSGGAKNIQYF. The CDR3 DNA sequence: TGTGCCTGGAGTGTATTCCTAAGCGGGGGAGCCAAAAACATTCAGTACTTC.

This clone has more than one count but fewer than ten. The chain recombines TRBV27 with TRBJ2-1; D not certain. Germline V CDR1 and CDR2: MNHEY, SMNVEV (reference sequence). V was pared by 10 bases and J by 4 bases, with 17 bases between. CDR3 length: 14 amino acids. Here the CDR3 reads CATDEETPYNEQFF. CDR3 coding DNA: TGTGCCACTGACGAGGAGACCCCTTACAATGAGCAGTTCTTC.

This chain connects TRBV7-2 to TRBJ1-3; the match to TRBD1 covers 10 bases. V lost 5 bases and J lost 4; bases outside the gene matches: 17. The CDR3 covers 19 residues. Germline CDR1 is SGHTA and CDR2 is FQGNSA. The DNA of the CDR3 is TGTGCCAGCAGCCACTTCCGGGGACAGGGGAAAAGTCGGGGAAACACCATATATTTT. Translated: CASSHFRGQGKSRGNTIYF.

This chain links TRBV27 with TRBJ2-1, with D uncertain. With 6 bases removed from V and 2 bases from J, the gap between germline ends came to 11 bases. The germline CDR1 and CDR2 sequences are MNHEY and SMNVEV (reference sequence). The CDR3 spans 14 residues. CDR3 bases: TGTGCCAGCAGGGACCCAGAGCCCTACAATGAGCAGTTCTTC. Translating gives CASRDPEPYNEQFF.

The chain combines TRBV3-1 (or the pseudogene TRBV3-2) with TRBJ2-3, with 7 nucleotides matching TRBD2. Germline CDR1 is LGHDT and CDR2 is YNNKEL (reference sequence). V lost 0 bases to trimming and J lost 6 bases; unmatched junction nucleotides: 12. The CDR3 has 17 residues. The CDR3 is CASSQDSSGDLRDTQYF. The CDR3 DNA reads as TGTGCCAGCAGCCAAGACTCCAGCGGGGATTTGCGGGATACGCAGTATTTT.

V usage is TRBV12-2 and J usage is TRBJ2-7; the DNA was not used to check the table's D call, TRBD1. TRBV12-2 is listed as a pseudogene. CDR3 length: 15 residues. CDR3 nucleotide sequence: TGTGCAAGTCGCGGTAGCAGGGGCGCGGACTACGAGCAGTACTTC. It encodes CASRGSRGADYEQYF.

CDR3 nucleotides: TGTGCCAGCAGTGAATGGGGGACAGGGGGGGTGTACACCGGGGAGCTGTTTTTT. Protein sequence: CASSEWGTGGVYTGELFF. The V and J genes are TRBV25-1 and TRBJ2-2; 11 nucleotides match TRBD1. This CDR3 contains 18 residues. The germline CDR1 and CDR2 sequences are MGHDK and SYGVNS. With 1 base clipped from V and 3 bases from J, the junction kept 7 bases outside the gene matches.

The V gene is TRBV6-5, the J gene TRBJ1-2; D may be TRBD1 (5 bases). The CDR3 sequence is 16 residues long. The V end lost 3 bases, the J end lost 7 bases, and 21 bases lay between the germline ends. CDR1 MNHEY and CDR2 SVGAGI come from the germline V gene. CDR3 DNA: TGTGCCAGCAGTTATTGGGGCGGCCCGGCGGACGGTGGCTACACCTTC. Amino acid sequence: CASSYWGGPADGGYTF.